Here is one T cell receptor beta chain with its context. This entry belongs to a study of blood T cell repertoires in COVID-19. Sequencing was performed with immunoSEQ multiplex PCR; in TCRdb, only in-frame clones are kept and a portion is missing. The sample lists roughly 250,000 clones, more than 75% occurring once. Germline CDR1 and CDR2: LNHDA and SQIVND (reference sequence). This CDR3 has 16 residues. Germline trimming cut 4 bases from V and 4 bases from J; bases unmatched to any gene: 8. The TCR sequence derives from a man aged 40-55 years with acute or convalescent COVID-19. Sequencing was carried out using peripheral blood. The chain has TRBV19 and TRBJ2-2; the match to TRBD1 covers 8 bases. The CDR3 loop reads CASSKSLGQGTGELFF. In DNA, the CDR3 is TGTGCCAGTAGTAAGTCTTTAGGACAGGGCACCGGGGAGCTGTTTTTT. Looking up the rest from reference TRBV19 and TRBJ2-2 gives the full variable domain: DGGITQSPKYLFRKEGQNVTLSCEQNLNHDAMYWYRQDPGQGLRLIYYSQIVNDFQKGDIAEGYSVSREKKESFPLTVTSAQKNPTAFYLCASSKSLGQGTGELFFGEGSRLTVL.